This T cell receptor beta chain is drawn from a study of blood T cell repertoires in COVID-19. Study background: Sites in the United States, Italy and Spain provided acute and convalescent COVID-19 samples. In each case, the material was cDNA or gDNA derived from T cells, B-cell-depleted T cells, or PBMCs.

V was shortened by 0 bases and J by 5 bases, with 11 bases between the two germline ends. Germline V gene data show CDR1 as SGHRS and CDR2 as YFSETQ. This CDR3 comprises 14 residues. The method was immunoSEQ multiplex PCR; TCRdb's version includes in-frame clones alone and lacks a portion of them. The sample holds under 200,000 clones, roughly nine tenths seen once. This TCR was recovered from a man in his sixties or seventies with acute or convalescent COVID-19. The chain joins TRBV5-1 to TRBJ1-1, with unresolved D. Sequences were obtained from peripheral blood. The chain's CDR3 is CASSLGEHRTEAFF. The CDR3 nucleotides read TGCGCCAGCAGCTTGGGGGAGCATAGAACTGAAGCTTTCTTT.